This T cell receptor (beta chain) emerged from a study of OX40 agonist ivuxolimab in advanced cancers. General study findings and limits: Patients with a partial response at 0.1-3.0 mg/kg had among the lowest clonal expansion. Among T cells, CD8+ cells averaged more expanded clones than CD4+ cells.

V was trimmed by 6 bases and J by 3 bases, leaving 14 bases between them. CDR1 and CDR2 (germline): SQVTM, ANQGSEA. The CDR3 runs to 13 residues. In the case of this clone: The target antigen is unknown.

Method: immunoSEQ multiplex PCR; TCRdb's copy keeps in-frame clones and lacks some. The table records approximately 52,000 clones, 83% of them present only once. Blood was sampled at baseline, cycle 4 day 1, and cycle 7 day 1. Sequences were derived from CD4+ or CD8+ T cells sorted from blood, sampled in a trial of the OX40 agonist ivuxolimab. The chain has TRBV29-1 and TRBJ1-1; D is unclear. This TCR came from an adult with an advanced solid tumor such as melanoma, head and neck, liver or kidney cancer. The CDR3 protein is CSVSAAGYTEAFF. As DNA, the CDR3 is TGCAGCGTCTCTGCGGCCGGGTACACTGAAGCTTTCTTT.